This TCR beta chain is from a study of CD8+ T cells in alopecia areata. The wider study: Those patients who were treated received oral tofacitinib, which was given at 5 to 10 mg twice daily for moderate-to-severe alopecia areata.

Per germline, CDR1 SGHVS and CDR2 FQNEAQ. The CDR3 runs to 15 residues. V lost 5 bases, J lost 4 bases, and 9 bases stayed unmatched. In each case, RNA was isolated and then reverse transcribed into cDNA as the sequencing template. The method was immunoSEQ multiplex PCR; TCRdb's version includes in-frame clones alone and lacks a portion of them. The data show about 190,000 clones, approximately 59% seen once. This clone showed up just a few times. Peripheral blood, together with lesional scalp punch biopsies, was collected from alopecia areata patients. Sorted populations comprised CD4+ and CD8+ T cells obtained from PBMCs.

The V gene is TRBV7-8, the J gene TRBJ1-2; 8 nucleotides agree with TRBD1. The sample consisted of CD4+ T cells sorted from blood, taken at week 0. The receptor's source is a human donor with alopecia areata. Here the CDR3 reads CASSRNQGAGYGYTF. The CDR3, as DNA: TGTGCCAGCAGCCGAAACCAGGGGGCGGGCTATGGCTACACCTTC.